This T cell receptor (beta chain) stems from a study of blood T cell repertoires in COVID-19. As for the study in general: The origin of the acute and convalescent COVID-19 samples was the United States, Italy and Spain. The cDNA or gDNA used as material had been derived from T cells, B-cell-depleted T cells, or PBMCs.

In the original processing: Amplification from reference gene primers served as the basis for estimated nucleated cell counts. The data were produced by immunoSEQ multiplex PCR, yet TCRdb's version contains in-frame clones alone and is incomplete. V and J calls and clone size are as listed in that table; D and trimming were resolved from the DNA. Of roughly 140,000 clones detected, over 70% appear once; the ten largest clones hold about 1.5%. Per germline, CDR1 SGHRS and CDR2 YFSETQ. V shed 5 bases and J 5 bases; nucleotides not matched to a gene: 9. The CDR3 contains 15 residues. The chain carries TRBV5-1 and TRBJ2-1, with 8 bases that match TRBD2. The source is a woman between 45 and 65 years old with acute or convalescent COVID-19. The sample was peripheral blood. CDR3 DNA sequence: TGCGCCAGCAGGGCTTTGGGGACTAGACACAATGAGCAGTTCTTC. This translates into CASRALGTRHNEQFF. Supplemented by reference TRBV5-1 and TRBJ2-1, the full variable domain reads KAGVTQTPRYLIKTRGQQVTLSCSPISGHRSVSWYQQTPGQGLQFLFEYFSETQRNKGNFPGRFSGRQFSNSRSEMNVSTLELGDSALYLCASRALGTRHNEQFFGPGTRLTVL.